Below, 32 T cell receptor beta chains from the same sample are listed, as sequenced in a study of human T cells and chemical hapten exposure. This sample's time point: patch test 1, 2 weeks after DPC sensitization. As to treatment: therapeutic diphenylcyclopropenone sensitization with weekly scalp DPC. TCRdb reanalysed the RACE reads using MiXCR and keeps one entry per CDR3 protein. The sample includes approximately 110,000 distinct CDR3 sequences, about 10% of them seen just once. The sequenced sample was whole blood, obtained in connection with sensitization to the hapten diphenylcyclopropenone (DPC). Receptor source: a woman between 40 and 50 years old with alopecia areata. Some clones in this sample may be carry-over from other donors' samples.

The chain combines TRBV12-3 or TRBV12-4 with TRBJ1-1; TRBD1 is a possible D gene (5 bases). This CDR3 has 13 amino acids. V lost 1 base to trimming and J lost 7 bases, with 10 bases between them. The CDR3 protein is CASSLEGRVEAFF. CDR3 nucleotides: TGTGCCAGCAGTTTAGAGGGGCGGGTTGAAGCTTTCTTT.

This clonotype was counted only a few times. This rearrangement joins TRBV6-5 to TRBJ2-4; TRBD1 matches at 8 bases. The junction had 3 bases not matched to a gene; V was cut back by 5 bases and J by 6 bases. The CDR3 contains 13 residues. Germline loops: CDR1 MNHEY, CDR2 SVGAGI. Here the CDR3 DNA reads TGTGCCAGCAGTCCCGGACAGGGAAACATTCAGTACTTC. Protein: CASSPGQGNIQYF.

The chain joins TRBV20-1 to TRBJ2-3; perhaps TRBD2 as D (5 bases). CDR1 is DFQATT and CDR2 is SNEGSKA in the germline V gene (reference sequence). Trimming removed 1 base at V and 1 base at J, with 15 bases between. There are 16 residues in the CDR3. CDR3: CSARGGVEVGTDTQYF. Here the CDR3 DNA reads TGCAGTGCTAGAGGGGGTGTGGAGGTCGGCACAGATACGCAGTATTTT.

This chain links TRBV6-2 or TRBV6-3 with TRBJ2-3; TRBD1 matches 7 bases. CDR3 length: 15 residues. Looked up from germline, CDR1 is MNHEY and CDR2 is SVGEGT. Trimming at V came to 0 bases and at J to 3 bases, leaving 3 bases not matched to a gene. The CDR3 DNA sequence: TGTGCCAGCAGTTACTCGCACAGGGGAACAGATACGCAGTATTTT. Translation: CASSYSHRGTDTQYF.

This clonotype was counted at least ten times. The chain joins TRBV2 to TRBJ1-4, with TRBD1 matching 7 bases. This CDR3 comprises 15 residues. Unmatched junction bases numbered 9, after V lost 6 bases and J lost 5 bases. Germline lookup yields CDR1 SNHLY and CDR2 FYNNEI. CDR3 sequence: CASRTWDSLNEKLFF. For the CDR3, the DNA is TGTGCCAGCAGAACTTGGGACAGCTTAAATGAAAAACTGTTTTTT.

The chain links TRBV19 to TRBJ2-1, with TRBD2 matching over 14 bases. Trimming at V came to 7 bases and at J to 10 bases, leaving 9 bases not matched to a gene. The CDR3 extends over 15 amino acids. CDR1 is LNHDA, CDR2 SQIVND, per germline (reference sequence). The CDR3: CASTGLAGGRGEQFF. For the CDR3, the DNA is TGTGCCAGTACCGGACTAGCGGGGGGCCGAGGGGAGCAGTTCTTC.

The CDR3 region is CASSPLASTDTQYF. CDR3 in DNA: TGTGCCAGCTCACCACTAGCTAGCACAGATACGCAGTATTTT. The V gene is TRBV18, the J gene TRBJ2-3; D not resolved. CDR3 size: 14 residues. Trimming took off 1 base at V and 0 bases at J, with 5 bases between the two ends. Germline V CDR1 and CDR2: KGHSH, LQKENI.

This clonotype was recorded many times. V and J are TRBV12-3 or TRBV12-4 and TRBJ2-7, with D possibly TRBD2 on 6 matching bases. V lost 5 bases, J lost 1 base, and 15 bases lay in between. CDR3 length equals 15 residues. The CDR3 reads CASSATREVSYEQYF. CDR3 nucleotides: TGTGCCAGCAGTGCCACAAGGGAGGTTTCCTACGAGCAGTACTTC.

V is TRBV30 and J is TRBJ2-7; no definite D call. Germline CDR1 GTSNPN, CDR2 SVGIG (reference sequence). The CDR3 has 13 residues. Trimming shortened V by 8 bases and J by 2 bases, and 16 bases separated the two germline ends. CDR3 DNA: TGTGCCGCCCCGGGTCCCAGCCCCTACGAGCAGTACTTC. Encoded protein: CAAPGPSPYEQYF.

The chain is built from TRBV19 and TRBJ2-7; TRBD1 matches at 9 bases. Per the germline V gene, CDR1 is LNHDA and CDR2 is SQIVND (reference sequence). The junction had 9 bases not matched to a gene; V was cut back by 7 bases and J by 5 bases. The CDR3 contains 14 residues. The DNA for the CDR3 is TGTGCCAGTAAGCCGGGACAGGGAATCCACGAGCAGTACTTC. Amino acid sequence: CASKPGQGIHEQYF. Combining the CDR3 with reference TRBV19 and TRBJ2-7 gives the whole variable domain DGGITQSPKYLFRKEGQNVTLSCEQNLNHDAMYWYRQDPGQGLRLIYYSQIVNDFQKGDIAEGYSVSREKKESFPLTVTSAQKNPTAFYLCASKPGQGIHEQYFGPGTRLTVT.

This clonotype has just a few counts. The chain is built from TRBV29-1 and TRBJ1-1, with 7 bases aligning to TRBD1. Germline CDR1 and CDR2: SQVTM and ANQGSEA. Germline trimming cut 6 bases from V and 0 bases from J; bases unmatched to any gene: 4. The CDR3 is 13 amino acids. The CDR3 is CSVLGQLNTEAFF. The CDR3 DNA follows: TGCAGCGTCCTGGGACAGTTGAACACTGAAGCTTTCTTT.

This clonotype was detected ten times or more. The chain employs TRBV27 and TRBJ2-7; the match to TRBD1 covers 8 bases. Germline V gene sequence: CDR1 MNHEY, CDR2 SMNVEV (reference sequence). Unmatched junction bases numbered 7, after V lost 8 bases and J lost 4 bases. CDR3 length: 13 residues. CDR3 nucleotide sequence: TGTGCCAGCGCGGGGACAGGACCGTACGAGCAGTACTTC. Its protein product is CASAGTGPYEQYF.

This clonotype showed up many times. The rearrangement uses TRBV11-3 and TRBJ2-2; D is perhaps TRBD1 (6 bases). This CDR3 spans 17 amino acids. V was clipped by 3 bases and J by 4 bases, with 18 bases between them. CDR1 and CDR2 from the germline V gene are SGHNT and YENEEA. CDR3: CASSFSTGHSVTGELFF. For the CDR3, the DNA is TGTGCCAGCAGCTTTTCAACGGGACATTCGGTCACCGGGGAGCTGTTTTTT.

This clonotype has just one count. The chain combines TRBV9 with TRBJ2-3; D might be TRBD2 (5 bases). The CDR3 runs 15 residues. The germline gives CDR1 SGDLS, CDR2 YYNGEE. The ends were cut back, 0 bases at V and 1 base at J, with 9 bases in the middle. CDR3 sequence: CASSVVGDGTDTQYF. As DNA, the CDR3 is TGTGCCAGCAGCGTAGTCGGGGATGGCACAGATACGCAGTATTTT.

This clonotype occurred many times. This chain links TRBV6-2 or TRBV6-3 with TRBJ2-1; D is tentatively TRBD1 or TRBD2 (5 bases each). This CDR3 region has 14 residues. The V and J ends lost 7 bases and 6 bases respectively, with 16 bases between them. Germline CDR1 and CDR2: MNHEY and SVGEGT. The CDR3: CASKDIRDSNEQFF. The DNA for the CDR3 is TGTGCCAGCAAGGACATTCGGGATAGCAATGAGCAGTTCTTC.

This clonotype was observed many times. V is TRBV18 and J is TRBJ1-2; 8 bases are a match to TRBD1. The length of the CDR3 is 13 residues. J was trimmed by 8 bases and V by 2 bases; bases with no gene match: 4. The germline CDR1 and CDR2 sequences are KGHSH and LQKENI. The CDR3 sequence is CASSPDRGLGYTF. In DNA, the CDR3 is TGTGCCAGCTCACCAGACAGGGGATTAGGCTACACCTTC.

This clonotype has just a few counts. V is TRBV7-9 and J is TRBJ2-3; TRBD2 agrees at 11 bases. Per the germline V gene, CDR1 is SEHNR and CDR2 is FQNEAQ (reference sequence). Germline trimming cut 6 bases from V and 3 bases from J; bases unmatched to any gene: 5. This CDR3 comprises 15 residues. The CDR3 protein is CASSVIAGGTDTQYF. CDR3 nucleotide sequence: TGTGCCAGCAGTGTAATAGCGGGGGGGACAGATACGCAGTATTTT.

This chain joins TRBV20-1 and TRBJ2-1; 7 nucleotides agree with TRBD1. Germline trimming cut 1 base from V and 9 bases from J; bases unmatched to any gene: 6. Germline V gives CDR1 DFQATT, CDR2 SNEGSKA (reference sequence). The CDR3 has 13 residues. The CDR3 sequence: CSARAPTGLEQFF. CDR3 bases: TGCAGTGCTAGAGCGCCGACAGGGCTTGAGCAGTTCTTC.

This clonotype occurred many times. The chain links TRBV10-3 to TRBJ2-5, with 12 bases aligning to TRBD2. The CDR3 sequence is 17 residues long. Germline CDR1 ENHRY, CDR2 SYGVKD. J gave up 5 bases and V 2 bases, and 9 bases lay outside the gene matches. The DNA for the CDR3 is TGTGCCATCAGTGAGCCCACTAGCGGGGGGCTATGGGAGACCCAGTACTTC. Protein sequence: CAISEPTSGGLWETQYF.

This sequence joins TRBV24-1 and TRBJ2-7; D tentatively fits TRBD1 or TRBD2 (6 bases each). This CDR3 has 14 amino acids. Germline loops: CDR1 KGHDR, CDR2 SFDVKD. V shed 5 bases and J shed 3 bases, with 13 bases lying between them. The CDR3 sequence: CATSAQGRSYEQYF. The CDR3 DNA sequence: TGTGCCACCAGTGCCCAGGGGAGGAGCTACGAGCAGTACTTC.

This clonotype was counted ten times or more. The V gene is TRBV27, the J gene TRBJ2-7; TRBD2 agrees at 8 bases. The CDR3 sequence is 13 residues long. The germline gives CDR1 MNHEY, CDR2 SMNVEV (reference sequence). With V trimmed by 8 bases and J by 8 bases, 11 bases remained unmatched. The CDR3 here is CASSFERGYQQYF. DNA of the CDR3: TGTGCCAGCTCGTTCGAGCGGGGGTATCAGCAGTACTTC.

V is TRBV7-2 and J is TRBJ2-3; 9 bases are shared with TRBD1. J was trimmed by 2 bases and V by 1 base; bases with no gene match: 4. This CDR3 has 16 residues. Germline V gene lookup returns CDR1 SGHTA and CDR2 FQGNSA. CDR3 protein: CASSLGTGANTDTQYF. The CDR3 DNA follows: TGTGCCAGCAGCTTAGGGACAGGGGCAAACACAGATACGCAGTATTTT.

This clonotype was detected only once. J is TRBJ2-2 and V is TRBV11-3; 9 bases agree with TRBD1. The ends lost 5 bases at V and 2 bases at J; junction bases unmatched: 9. Germline V gene data show CDR1 as SGHNT and CDR2 as YENEEA. This CDR3 contains 17 residues. The CDR3 sequence: CASSPWTGAQNTGELFF. The DNA of the CDR3 is TGTGCCAGCAGCCCATGGACAGGGGCGCAAAACACCGGGGAGCTGTTTTTT.

Ten or more counts support this clonotype. The DNA of the CDR3 is TGTGCCAGCAGCAACAAAGCAGGGGACCCCAATGAGCAGTTCTTC. It translates to CASSNKAGDPNEQFF. This chain uses TRBV25-1 with TRBJ2-1, with a weak D call TRBD1 (6 bases). The germline V and J ends were trimmed by 6 bases and 6 bases, with 18 bases remaining between them. Germline lookup yields CDR1 MGHDK and CDR2 SYGVNS. The CDR3 is 15 amino acids. Using reference TRBV25-1 and TRBJ2-1 for the parts outside the CDR3, the full variable domain is EADIYQTPRYLVIGTGKKITLECSQTMGHDKMYWYQQDPGMELHLIHYSYGVNSTEKGDLSSESTVSRIRTEHFPLTLESARPSHTSQYLCASSNKAGDPNEQFFGPGTRLTVL.

This clonotype showed up many times. This chain links TRBV29-1 with TRBJ2-3; either TRBD1 or TRBD2 may fit D (5 bases each). In germline, CDR1 is SQVTM, CDR2 ANQGSEA. The CDR3 is 13 residues long. V lost 7 bases, J lost 2 bases, and 13 bases lay in between. CDR3: CSARGATTDTQYF. CDR3 coding DNA: TGCAGCGCCCGAGGGGCAACCACAGATACGCAGTATTTT.

This clonotype turned up a few times. The CDR3 nucleotides read TGTGCCAGCAGCTTAGAAAGAGGGGGCGCTGGGCAGTACTTC. Translation gives CASSLERGGAGQYF. This chain connects TRBV7-2 to TRBJ2-7; 7 bases map to TRBD1. CDR3 length: 14 residues. Germline CDR1 is SGHTA and CDR2 is FQGNSA. V was pared by 1 base and J by 9 bases, with 9 bases of the junction left unmatched.

Of note for this clonotype: This may be a read error, as it is one base from a much larger clone. The chain joins TRBV6-5 to TRBJ2-3; D remains ambiguous. The ends were cut back, 6 bases at V and 4 bases at J, with 8 bases in the middle. The CDR3 has 12 residues. The germline V gene encodes CDR1 MNHEY and CDR2 SVGAGI. In DNA, the CDR3 is TGTGCCAGCAGATCCACTTCAGATACGCAGTATTTT. Translation: CASRSTSDTQYF.

This clonotype was seen ten or more times. J is TRBJ2-4 and V is TRBV28; D uncertain. Germline V gives CDR1 MDHEN, CDR2 SYDVKM. Trimming left V 4 bases short and J 7 bases short, with 8 bases between. The length of the CDR3 is 12 residues. The CDR3 bases are TGTGCCAGCAGTTCCGCTGGGAACATTCAGTACTTC. The encoded protein is CASSSAGNIQYF.

As for this clonotype: It may be a read error: a sequence one base away is much more abundant. Given the absence of the conserved phenylalanine or tryptophan at the CDR3 end, a read error is likely. The genes are TRBV6-2 or TRBV6-3 and TRBJ2-1; possible D gene TRBD2, 5 bases. Deletions cut 0 bases from V and 7 bases from J, with 10 bases between. Germline V gene data show CDR1 as MNHEY and CDR2 as SVGEGT. This CDR3 region has 14 residues. The CDR3 nucleotides read TGTGCCAGCAGTTACTCGGAAACGGGAAATGAGCAGTTCTCC. This encodes CASSYSETGNEQFS.

This clonotype was found many times. The genes are TRBV6-5 and TRBJ2-7; no definite D call. CDR3 size: 16 residues. Per germline, CDR1 MNHEY and CDR2 SVGAGI. V lost 2 bases and J 3 bases, leaving 17 bases between the germline ends. In DNA, the CDR3 is TGTGCCAGCAGTTACACGCAGGCCAGTGGAAACTACGAGCAGTACTTC. Its protein product is CASSYTQASGNYEQYF.

In its sample, this clonotype was seen a few times. The gene calls are TRBV18 and TRBJ2-2; possibly TRBD1 or TRBD2 for D (5 bases each). Germline CDR1 is KGHSH and CDR2 is LQKENI. The ends were cut back, 8 bases at V and 3 bases at J, with 10 bases in the middle. CDR3 length equals 13 residues. The CDR3 region has the DNA TGTGCCAGCCCGGGGCCGGACACCGGGGAGCTGTTTTTT. Protein: CASPGPDTGELFF.

In this sample, this clonotype turned up many times. CDR3 sequence (DNA): TGTGCCAGCAGCTTGGAGGGTTGGAGCAATCAGCCCCAGCATTTT. The encoded protein is CASSLEGWSNQPQHF. The chain recombines TRBV5-5 with TRBJ1-5; unclear D gene. The germline V gene has CDR1 SGHKS and CDR2 YYEKEE (reference sequence). The ends were cut back, 0 bases at V and 1 base at J, with 8 bases in the middle. This CDR3 contains 15 residues.